The clone carrying this T cell receptor beta chain was found a few times. Its antigen remains unknown. The table came from immunoSEQ multiplex PCR; TCRdb's copy has only in-frame clones and leaves some out. The table lists 50,000 to 85,000 clones, approximately 80% of them singletons. These data belong to a study of a mutant IDH1 vaccine in newly diagnosed glioma. Stated time point: week 23, last vaccination. Topical imiquimod was applied with each vaccine dose, which held 300 ug of mutant IDH1 20-mer peptide. The V gene's germline CDR1 is SGHTA and CDR2 FQGNSA. CDR3 size: 14 residues. Trimming removed 3 bases from V and 0 bases from J, with 8 bases in between.

This sequence joins TRBV7-2 and TRBJ1-1; TRBD1 might be the D (5 bases). The sequencing used PBMCs, collected from a glioma patient whose treatment included an IDH1 peptide vaccine. The TCR was taken from a man aged 18 to 35 with glioma. The CDR3 loop reads CASSFGHLNTEAFF. For the CDR3, the DNA is TGTGCCAGCAGCTTCGGACACTTGAACACTGAAGCTTTCTTT.